A single sample gave rise to the 13 T cell receptor beta chains below, sequenced in a study of radiation and T cells in renal cell carcinoma. The method was immunoSEQ multiplex PCR; TCRdb's version includes in-frame clones alone and lacks a portion of them. This table has about 9,600 clones, roughly 65% appearing once. Treatment here: 15 Gy SBRT to primary tumor, nephrectomy 4 weeks later. Material: tumor tissue, obtained from a patient whose treatment included radiotherapy and nephrectomy. The receptors shown here come from a woman aged 50 to 65 with renal cell carcinoma.

The chain links TRBV4-2 to TRBJ2-3; 9 bases are shared with TRBD2. Germline V gives CDR1 LGHNA, CDR2 YNFKEQ. The CDR3 runs 17 residues. Germline trimming cut 0 bases from V and 2 bases from J; bases unmatched to any gene: 6. This CDR3 reads CASSQEGAGGPTDTQYF. The CDR3 region has the DNA TGTGCCAGCAGCCAAGAGGGGGCGGGAGGGCCCACAGATACGCAGTATTTT.

The chain couples TRBV7-9 to TRBJ1-3; TRBD1 matches 8 bases. With V trimmed by 4 bases and J by 4 bases, 6 bases remained unmatched. Germline V CDR1 and CDR2: SEHNR, FQNEAQ (reference sequence). CDR3 length equals 15 residues. The CDR3 loop reads CASSSSGGAGNTIYF. The DNA of the CDR3 is TGTGCCAGCAGCTCTTCAGGGGGCGCCGGAAACACCATATATTTT.

The chain combines TRBV9 with TRBJ1-6; no definite D call. V lost 5 bases and J 6 bases, leaving 12 bases between the germline ends. The CDR3 extends over 14 amino acids. In germline, CDR1 is SGDLS, CDR2 YYNGEE. The CDR3 DNA is TGTGCCAGCAGTTCATCCAGGAGTAATTCACCCCTCCACTTT. Translating it yields CASSSSRSNSPLHF.

V gene TRBV7-3 combines with J gene TRBJ2-1; D is perhaps TRBD2 (6 bases). The V gene lost 0 bases and the J gene lost 8 bases, with 17 bases spanning the gap. Per the germline V gene, CDR1 is SGHTA and CDR2 is FQGTGA. This CDR3 is 16 amino acids long. In DNA, the CDR3 is TGTGCCAGCAGCTTAACTCCCCTAGCGTATAGCGATGAGCAGTTCTTC. Residues: CASSLTPLAYSDEQFF.

This clone was observed a few times. The chain joins TRBV6-1 to TRBJ2-1, with 10 bases lining up with TRBD1. Germline V gene lookup returns CDR1 MNHNS and CDR2 SASEGT. V was clipped by 5 bases and J by 4 bases; unmatched bases: 5. The CDR3 sequence is 15 residues long. CDR3 DNA sequence: TGTGCCAGCAGTATTCGGGACAGGGGTTACAATGAGCAGTTCTTC. Its translation: CASSIRDRGYNEQFF.

This clone occurred once. This sequence joins TRBV6-1 and TRBJ2-4; D ambiguous. This CDR3 spans 16 amino acids. V lost 1 base and J 1 base, leaving 11 bases between the germline ends. Germline CDR1 reads MNHNS; CDR2 reads SASEGT. The CDR3 region has the DNA TGTGCCAGCAGTGAAGGGGTGGGTCGCGCCAAAAACATTCAGTACTTC. It codes for CASSEGVGRAKNIQYF.

CDR3 DNA sequence: TGTGCCAGCAGTTTACACGCGACAGGGGAGGGCAATCAGCCCCAGCATTTT. Protein sequence: CASSLHATGEGNQPQHF. This chain joins TRBV27 and TRBJ1-5; 8 nucleotides agree with TRBD1. The V and J ends lost 2 bases and 2 bases, in that order; junction bases with no gene match: 8. The CDR3 totals 17 residues. Germline loops: CDR1 MNHEY, CDR2 SMNVEV (reference sequence).

This clone is labeled as medium-sized. The rearrangement links TRBV4-1 to TRBJ2-4, with D possibly being TRBD2 (5 bases). Per germline, CDR1 MGHRA and CDR2 YSYEKL. The V gene lost 2 bases and the J gene lost 5 bases, with 13 bases spanning the gap. This CDR3 comprises 15 residues. CDR3 in DNA: TGCGCCAGCAGCCAACTGAAGACGAGGGAAAACATTCAGTACTTC. It translates to CASSQLKTRENIQYF.

The chain has TRBV28 and TRBJ1-3; tentative D call: TRBD1 (5 bases). V was cut by 6 bases and J by 4 bases, with 22 bases left in between. CDR3 length: 17 amino acids. Germline V gene data show CDR1 as MDHEN and CDR2 as SYDVKM. This CDR3 is CASSSTSRVVLGNTIYF. CDR3 DNA: TGTGCCAGCAGCTCCACTTCCAGGGTGGTACTAGGAAACACCATATATTTT.

The chain employs TRBV5-1 and TRBJ2-1; D perhaps matches TRBD2 (5 bases). Trimming removed 3 bases from V and 3 bases from J, with 7 bases in between. Looked up from germline, CDR1 is SGHRS and CDR2 is YFSETQ. The CDR3 runs to 13 residues. The DNA of the CDR3 is TGCGCCAGCAGCTCGGACTTCTACAATGAGCAGTTCTTC. This gives the protein CASSSDFYNEQFF.

This clone was seen a few times. The chain employs TRBV9 and TRBJ2-1; perhaps TRBD1 as D (5 bases). Trimming removed 4 bases from V and 6 bases from J, with 17 bases in between. CDR3 length: 15 amino acids. Germline CDR1 reads SGDLS; CDR2 reads YYNGEE. CDR3 region: CASSPSPGNINEQFF. DNA of the CDR3: TGTGCCAGCAGCCCCTCCCCAGGGAACATCAATGAGCAGTTCTTC.

Here the CDR3 reads CASSPGYEQYF. The CDR3 coding sequence is TGTGCCAGCAGCCCTGGGTACGAGCAGTACTTC. The chain carries TRBV9 and TRBJ2-7, with no clear D. Germline V gives CDR1 SGDLS, CDR2 YYNGEE. V lost 4 bases and J lost 4, with 6 bases in between. This CDR3 comprises 11 residues.

The chain joins TRBV10-3 to TRBJ1-1; D is unresolved. Deletions cut 0 bases from V and 0 bases from J, with 11 bases between. The germline V gene has CDR1 ENHRY and CDR2 SYGVKD. This CDR3 is built from 16 residues. CDR3 bases: TGTGCCATCAGTGAGTCGACGGGCAACATGAACACTGAAGCTTTCTTT. Amino acids: CAISESTGNMNTEAFF.